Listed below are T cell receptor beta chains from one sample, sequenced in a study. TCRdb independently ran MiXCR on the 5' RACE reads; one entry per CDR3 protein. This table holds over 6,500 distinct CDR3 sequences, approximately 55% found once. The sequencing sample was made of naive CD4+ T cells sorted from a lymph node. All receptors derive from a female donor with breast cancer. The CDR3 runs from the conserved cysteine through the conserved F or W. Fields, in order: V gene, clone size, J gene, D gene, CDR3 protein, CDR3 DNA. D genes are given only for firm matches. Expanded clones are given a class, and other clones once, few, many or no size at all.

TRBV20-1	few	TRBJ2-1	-	CSAQKGGEHSNEQFF	TGCAGTGCGCAGAAAGGGGGGGAGCACAGCAATGAGCAGTTCTTC
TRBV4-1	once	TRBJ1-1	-	CASSGLLRNTEAFF	TGCGCCAGCAGCGGCCTGCTTAGGAACACTGAAGCTTTCTTT
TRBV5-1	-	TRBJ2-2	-	CASSLGPRVSNTGELFF	TGCGCCAGCAGCTTAGGACCGCGAGTTTCGAACACCGGGGAGCTGTTTTTT
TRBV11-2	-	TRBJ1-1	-	CASSLVGNTEAFF	TGTGCCAGCAGCTTAGTAGGGAACACTGAAGCTTTCTTT
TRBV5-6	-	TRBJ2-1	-	CASSQDLRSSYNEQFF	TGTGCCAGCAGCCAAGACCTTCGAAGCTCCTACAATGAGCAGTTCTTC
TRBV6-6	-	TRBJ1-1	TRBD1	CASRDAGTGSTEAFF	TGTGCCAGCAGAGACGCCGGGACAGGGAGCACTGAAGCTTTCTTT
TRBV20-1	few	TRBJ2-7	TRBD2	CSADIAGGPYEQYF	TGCAGTGCAGATATAGCGGGAGGGCCGTACGAGCAGTACTTC
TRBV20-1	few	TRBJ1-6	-	CSARDLQGSPLHF	TGCAGTGCTAGAGATCTCCAAGGCTCACCCCTCCACTTT
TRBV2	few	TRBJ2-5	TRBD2	CASSEQGLAGVETQYF	TGTGCCAGCAGTGAACAAGGACTAGCGGGGGTAGAGACCCAGTACTTC
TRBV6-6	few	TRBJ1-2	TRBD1	CASSTGGVYGYTF	TGTGCCAGCAGTACAGGGGGCGTCTATGGCTACACCTTC
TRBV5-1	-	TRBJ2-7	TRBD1	CASRSGTDYYERYF	TGCGCCAGCAGATCCGGGACAGATTACTACGAGCGGTACTTC
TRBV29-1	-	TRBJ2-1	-	CSVEQSLSYNEQFF	TGCAGCGTTGAACAGAGCCTTTCCTACAATGAGCAGTTCTTC
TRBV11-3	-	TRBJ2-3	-	CASSLPGTDTQYF	TGTGCCAGCAGCCTCCCGGGCACAGATACGCAGTATTTT
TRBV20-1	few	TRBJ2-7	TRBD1	CSAIDRGLDEQYF	TGCAGTGCTATCGACAGGGGGCTCGACGAGCAGTACTTC
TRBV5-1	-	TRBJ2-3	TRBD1	CASSVDRGASDTQYF	TGCGCCAGCAGCGTCGACAGGGGGGCGTCAGATACGCAGTATTTT
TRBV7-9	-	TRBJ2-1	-	CASSLGGGGAYNEQFF	TGTGCCAGCAGCTTAGGGGGAGGGGGGGCCTACAATGAGCAGTTCTTC
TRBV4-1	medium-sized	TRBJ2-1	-	CASSQDKKGNDEQFF	TGCGCCAGCAGCCAAGATAAAAAGGGAAATGATGAGCAGTTCTTC
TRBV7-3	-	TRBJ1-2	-	CASSPTGRSGYTF	TGTGCCAGCAGCCCTACAGGGAGGTCGGGCTACACCTTC
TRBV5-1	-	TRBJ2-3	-	CASSYGIADTQYF	TGCGCCAGCAGCTACGGCATAGCAGATACGCAGTATTTT
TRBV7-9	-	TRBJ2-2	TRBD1	CASSLRTGRTGELFF	TGTGCCAGCAGCTTACGGACAGGGAGAACCGGGGAGCTGTTTTTT
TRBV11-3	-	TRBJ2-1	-	CASSLGDPLNNEQFF	TGTGCCAGCAGCTTAGGGGACCCGCTTAACAATGAGCAGTTCTTC
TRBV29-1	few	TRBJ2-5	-	CSVQPYGHGETQYF	TGCAGCGTTCAACCATATGGACACGGTGAGACCCAGTACTTC
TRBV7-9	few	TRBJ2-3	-	CASSRQTTDTQYF	TGTGCCAGCAGCCGACAGACTACAGATACGCAGTATTTT
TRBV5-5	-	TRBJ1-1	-	CASSLAVDNTEAFF	TGTGCCAGCAGCTTGGCCGTCGATAACACTGAAGCTTTCTTT
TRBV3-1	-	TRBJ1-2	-	CASSQVSGGYTF	TGTGCCAGCAGCCAAGTGAGTGGGGGCTACACCTTC
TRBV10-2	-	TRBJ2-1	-	CASSEVTPGNEQFF	TGCGCCAGCAGTGAAGTGACCCCTGGGAATGAGCAGTTCTTC
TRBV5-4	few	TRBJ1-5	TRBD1	CASSLVRGLGPQHF	TGTGCCAGCAGCTTGGTCAGGGGGCTGGGACCCCAGCATTTT
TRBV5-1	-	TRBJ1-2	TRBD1	CASGTGDNYGYTF	TGCGCCAGCGGGACAGGGGATAACTATGGCTACACCTTC
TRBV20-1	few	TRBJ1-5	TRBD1	CSAETGASNQPQHF	TGCAGTGCAGAGACAGGGGCTAGCAATCAGCCCCAGCATTTT
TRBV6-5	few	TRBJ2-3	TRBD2	CASRQRDDTDTQYF	TGTGCCAGCCGACAGCGGGACGACACAGATACGCAGTATTTT
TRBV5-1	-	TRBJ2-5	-	CASSPSGHSEETQYF	TGCGCCAGCAGTCCCTCGGGACATAGCGAAGAGACCCAGTACTTC
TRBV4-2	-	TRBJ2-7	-	CASSRQESISYEQYF	TGTGCCAGCAGCCGACAGGAATCTATCTCCTACGAGCAGTACTTC
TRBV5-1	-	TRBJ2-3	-	CASSQSDTQYF	TGCGCCAGCAGCCAGTCCGATACGCAGTATTTT
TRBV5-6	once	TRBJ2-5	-	CASSRTYTQETQYF	TGTGCCAGCAGCAGGACGTACACCCAAGAGACCCAGTACTTC
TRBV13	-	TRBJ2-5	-	CASSLARGMYQETQYF	TGTGCCAGCAGCTTAGCGCGGGGAATGTACCAAGAGACCCAGTACTTC
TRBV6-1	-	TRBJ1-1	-	CASIRTAIPRTPNTEAFF	TGTGCCAGCATTCGGACAGCCATACCGAGAACCCCGAACACTGAAGCTTTCTTT
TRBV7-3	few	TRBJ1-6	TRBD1	CASSSGQYNSPLHF	TGTGCCAGCAGCTCGGGACAGTATAATTCACCCCTCCACTTT
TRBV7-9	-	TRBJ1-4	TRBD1	CASSFYFTGQGRRTNEKLFF	TGTGCCAGCAGCTTCTATTTTACGGGACAGGGGCGAAGAACTAATGAAAAACTGTTTTTT
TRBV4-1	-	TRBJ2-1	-	CASRPGLLINEQFF	TGCGCCAGCCGACCGGGACTCTTAATCAATGAGCAGTTCTTC
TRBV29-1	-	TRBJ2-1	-	CSVSQGNYNEQFF	TGCAGCGTATCGCAGGGCAATTACAATGAGCAGTTCTTC
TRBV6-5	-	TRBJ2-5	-	CASSFRQVHRETQYF	TGTGCCAGCAGTTTCCGACAGGTTCACCGAGAGACCCAGTACTTC
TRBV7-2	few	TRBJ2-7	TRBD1	CASSIGQAISTYEQYF	TGTGCCAGCAGCATCGGACAGGCAATCTCTACCTACGAGCAGTACTTC
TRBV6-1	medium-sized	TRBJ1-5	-	CASSERGLDQPQHF	TGTGCCAGCAGTGAAAGGGGCTTAGATCAGCCCCAGCATTTT
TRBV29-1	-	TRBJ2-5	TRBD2	CSAFRLAGVGGTQYF	TGCAGCGCGTTCCGACTAGCGGGGGTCGGAGGGACCCAGTACTTC
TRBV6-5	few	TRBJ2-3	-	CASSLSGSDTQYF	TGTGCCAGCAGTCTATCTGGTTCAGATACGCAGTATTTT